This T cell receptor beta chain was captured by sequencing in a study of cytomegalovirus exposure and HLA in healthy donors (dated by TCRdb to about 2017). In terms of the full investigation: An earlier analysis of approximately 600 of the donors reported 250 to 350 Gb of sequence data and 117 million unique TCR beta sequences from some 180 million T cells. A separate validation cohort of roughly 130 different subjects was used in addition to the approximately 700-subject first cohort. Alongside the repertoire data, information on donor age, sex, ethnicity and CMV serostatus was compiled. The study aimed to test whether cataloging public T cell receptors could reveal signatures of past pathogen exposure. Roughly 300 gigabases of sequencing data and approximately 84 million unique TCR sequences were included in an early release covering several hundred HLA-typed donors. Across 300 to 400 genotyped donors of the cohort, an average of approximately 200,000 unique TCR beta nucleotide sequences per donor were sequenced, and roughly 20% of those sequences were non-productive. All discovery cohort repertoires had been generated using a single sequencing platform. To predict cytomegalovirus infection status, the study brought together high-throughput TCR immunosequencing, statistical association of individual TCRs with disease status, and machine learning. Among the roughly 400 genotyped donors, approximately 76% belonged to the genetic ancestry cluster associated with self-reported Caucasian donors. Using immunosequencing, the study profiled T cell repertoires from 640 or so subjects and related those repertoires to cytomegalovirus serostatus. To study patterns of TCR occurrence, a later analysis re-analyzed previously published TCR beta repertoires from under 750 donors and added high-resolution HLA genotyping. Class I and class II HLA loci were covered by the typing at four-digit resolution. A later genetic analysis used genome-wide SNP genotypes for about 65% of the 666 donors, treating that subset as a discovery cohort. The number of typed donors differed by locus: about 620-640 for A, B, C, DRB1 and DQB1; 522 for DQA1; over 600 for DPA1; and about 470 for DPB1. The later analysis used no new phenotypic data to find candidate immune exposures, relying instead on TCR beta sequences and their occurrence across donors. An earlier analysis of 500 to 650 of the donors applied high-throughput TCR beta sequencing to assess whether each TCR beta V gene segment acted as functional or pseudogenic. Because of strong linkage in the cohort, four to six DR-DQ haplotypes were treated as single units for association and clustering.

The method behind the library was the immunoSEQ multiplex PCR assay. For the multiplex PCR, a mixture combining 60 forward primers for TCR Vbeta segments and 13 reverse primers for TCR Jbeta segments was used. The CDR3 region of rearranged TCR beta genes was amplified from genomic DNA with a multiplex PCR assay. The amplified TCR beta libraries were sequenced on the Illumina HiSeq System as 87-base-pair reads. Per the source publication's procedure: Across the 640 or so repertoires, a later analysis counted about 81 million unique TCR beta chains, around 11 million of which were shared by at least two donors. Raw reads were error-corrected and collapsed into unique sequences by a nearest-neighbor algorithm in which closely related sequences were merged to remove PCR and sequencing errors. To assign V, D and J gene segments, CDR3 sequences were aligned to IMGT reference sequences. For a sequence to be retained, a match of at least six nucleotides to both a V gene segment and a J gene segment was required. A rearrangement counted as productive if the CDR3 had no stop codons and remained in frame with V and J, and every other rearrangement counted as non-productive. Following IMGT convention, CDR3 was defined as the stretch from the second conserved V-encoded cysteine up to the conserved J-encoded phenylalanine. The earlier analysis of about 610 of the donors excluded sequences that lacked an unambiguous match to a single V gene segment. An earlier analysis of several hundred of the donors called V segments functional above 56.7% productive rearrangements and segregating when the between-donor standard deviation exceeded 5%. To diagnose cytomegalovirus status from the catalog of TCR beta chain sequences, a statistical classification framework was built. A later analysis assigned V and J genes by comparing TCR nucleotide sequences with IMGT/GENE-DB human TR gene sequences. The TCRdist pipeline was used in a later analysis to assign CDR3 sequences and most-parsimonious VDJ recombination scenarios. In a later analysis, each TCR beta chain was defined by its CDR3 amino acid sequence together with its V-gene family, and reads lacking a unique V-gene family were excluded. In a later analysis, approximately 590 highly shared, low-generation-probability nucleotide sequences were removed to address suspected cross-contamination and a sequencing artifact. In a later analysis, a clonal expansion index was calculated for each public chain from normalized within-repertoire ranks of inferred template counts. A later analysis computed generation probabilities with a VDJ recombination model fitted to out-of-frame rearrangements, and checked the results against IGoR. A later analysis scored TCR-TCR, TCR-HLA and TCR-CMV co-occurrence with hypergeometric tests, applying a repertoire-size bias correction to TCR pairs. In a later analysis, false discovery rates were estimated by permuting HLA or CMV assignments 20 times. In a later analysis, co-occurring TCRs were grouped with DBSCAN, and TCRdist sequence similarity was added when clustering was performed within HLA-allele-positive subsets. Repertoires with fewer than 30,000 or more than 120,000 public chains were left out of co-occurrence clustering, as were five repertoires with anomalous nucleotide sharing. TCRdb took this table from immuneACCESS and kept in-frame rearrangements with V and J called. Such tables lack part of the clones; where checked against another copy, unresolved V genes explain under half of the gap, and the rest is unexplained. V, J and clone size are taken as reported in that table, and D and trimming were inferred from the DNA itself. The sample table lists about 80,000 clones, 67% of them with a count of one. Around 6.9% of the sample rests with the top ten.

In total, approximately 690 healthy bone marrow donors made up the cohort. At the time of sampling, every cohort member was nominally healthy, though immune exposures that went unrecorded were likely present. The donor tested CMV seropositive, placing the donor among the approximately 290 seropositive members of the cohort. A peripheral blood sample was provided by each donor, and peripheral blood mononuclear cells were used for TCR beta sequencing. The Qiagen DNeasy Blood Extraction Kit was used to extract genomic DNA from the blood cell samples. The germline V gene (reference sequence) gives CDR1 as SGHNT and CDR2 as YYREEE. V is cut back by 3 bases and J by 6 bases, with 5 bases in the junction unmatched. There are 14 amino acids in the CDR3, from cysteine to phenylalanine inclusive. Only the CDR3 region is kept as DNA, spanning 42 bases read in frame from base 1. In the case of this clone: Its recognized antigen is unknown. The sample holds no much larger clone one base away, and base qualities are not on file.

Study-wide findings and limitations: According to the authors, the approach could potentially be generalized to other disease states and immunological phenotypes. The study listed 150 to 200 TCR beta chains as associated with cytomegalovirus. In a later genetic analysis, fewer N-insertions in productive TCRs were reported among donors in an Asian-associated ancestry cluster than the roughly 700-donor mean. A later analysis reported that several top co-occurrence clusters appeared linked to parvovirus B19, influenza, CMV and Epstein-Barr virus. CMV serostatus was the only immune exposure information available for the cohort. In a later analysis, HLA-associated TCR beta chains showed more clonal expansion and lower generation probabilities than non-associated chains that were equally common. The earlier analysis of a few hundred of the donors excluded around 17 rarely observed V segments, including chromosome 9 orphons, because counts were too low. The cohort was sequenced for TCR beta chains only, and without alpha or paired-chain data the features that could be detected were limited. In a later genetic analysis, a missense DCLRE1C variant was associated with V-gene and J-gene trimming of TCR beta chains, and the association was replicated in an independent cohort. A later analysis associated roughly 17,000 TCR beta sequences with specific HLA alleles at a false discovery rate of 0.05. The presence/absence analyses assumed that sequencing depth was roughly uniform across donors, and that assumption may not be true. According to a later analysis, TCR association rates differed among HLA loci, with DRB1 alleles showing the most associated TCRs and HLA-C alleles showing the fewest. Because the 87-base-pair reads could not distinguish some IMGT-functional V segments, including TRBV6-2 and TRBV6-3, those segments were excluded. Strong co-occurrence of HLA alleles, especially DR and DQ, made assigning TCR associations to individual alleles difficult. Most TCR sequences were seen in very few donors, while some public TCRs were found in many individuals. A few of the identified cytomegalovirus-associated TCR beta chains were confirmed in vitro to be specific for cytomegalovirus antigens. A further reported finding was that TCR beta sequences accurately predicted the HLA-A and HLA-B alleles for most subjects in the first cohort. Linkage disequilibrium might explain the correlated functional status among segregating V segments, but an unknown experimental factor could not be excluded. HLA typing was unavailable for some donors at each locus, so association tests used only the typed subset. A group of highly shared sequence variants was considered likely to be a technical artifact of the sequencing pipeline. Most CMV-associated TCR beta chains appeared to be HLA-restricted in a later analysis, and the HLA associations seemed to be driven largely by CMV exposure. Cytomegalovirus status was reported to be diagnosed by the classifier with high specificity and sensitivity in both the original and validation cohorts. Broadly in line with IMGT annotations, most TCR beta V segments showed up in productive rearrangements about 90% or about 30% of the time in an earlier analysis of approximately 600 of the donors.

The sequence links TRBV5-4 to TRBJ2-2; 7 middle bases align to TRBD1. The sequence came from a woman aged 45-59 years in good health and CMV-seropositive. The specimen was PBMCs. In nucleotides, the sequence is TGTGCCAGCAGCTCAACAGGGGATCCCGGGGAGCTGTTTTTT. It codes for CASSSTGDPGELFF. When the CDR3 is completed using the reference TRBV5-4 and TRBJ2-2 genes on either side, the full variable domain is ETGVTQSPTHLIKTRGQQVTLRCSSQSGHNTVSWYQQALGQGPQFIFQYYREEENGRGNFPPRFSGLQFPNYSSELNVNALELDDSALYLCASSSTGDPGELFFGEGSRLTVL.